The sequence of this T cell receptor (beta chain) was determined in a study of T cell responses to AZD1222 COVID-19 vaccine. The ends lost 6 bases at V and 4 bases at J; junction bases unmatched: 6. This CDR3 comprises 14 residues. The V gene's germline CDR1 is MNHEY and CDR2 SVGAGI. Findings and caveats of the study: The breadth and depth of Spike-specific TCRs increased once two AZD1222 doses had been given.

Assay used: immunoSEQ multiplex PCR; TCRdb lists only in-frame clones, some missing. This sample has approximately 90,000 clones, with roughly nine tenths found just once. Notes on this clone: Its antigen is still unknown.

The gene calls are TRBV6-5 and TRBJ2-7; 10 bases agree with TRBD2. The sequence was collected from an adult in good health. The sample here was peripheral blood, taken on day 0 of AZD1222 vaccination. This CDR3 reads CASSPGLALYEQYF. Written as DNA, the CDR3 is TGTGCCAGCAGCCCGGGACTAGCGCTATACGAGCAGTACTTC.